The clone carrying this T cell receptor beta chain has a count of ten or more. The sample originates from a study of OX40 agonist ivuxolimab in advanced cancers. Germline CDR1 SGHRS, CDR2 YFSETQ. The V end was cut by 0 bases, the J end by 1 base, with 17 bases between. This CDR3 has 18 residues. Sequencing was performed with immunoSEQ multiplex PCR; in TCRdb, only in-frame clones are kept and a portion is missing. The sample lists about 37,000 clones; 70% to 90% were seen once. The clonotype originates from an adult with an advanced solid tumor such as melanoma, head and neck, liver or kidney cancer. V is TRBV5-1 and J is TRBJ1-3; D possibly corresponds to TRBD1 (6 bases). This sample comprised CD4+ or CD8+ T cells sorted from blood, obtained in a trial of the OX40 agonist ivuxolimab. CDR3 in DNA: TGCGCCAGCAGCTTGGCCGGTGGCAGGGGAAGATCTGGAAACACCATATATTTT. This gives the protein CASSLAGGRGRSGNTIYF. Combining the CDR3 with reference TRBV5-1 and TRBJ1-3 gives the whole variable domain KAGVTQTPRYLIKTRGQQVTLSCSPISGHRSVSWYQQTPGQGLQFLFEYFSETQRNKGNFPGRFSGRQFSNSRSEMNVSTLELGDSALYLCASSLAGGRGRSGNTIYFGEGSWLTVV.